This T cell receptor beta chain is drawn from a study of blood T cell repertoires in COVID-19. Authors' analysis steps: Estimation of nucleated cell counts was performed using reference gene primer amplification. The assay was immunoSEQ multiplex PCR, and TCRdb's table has in-frame clones only and misses some. That table furnishes V, J and clone size, whereas the DNA furnished D and trimming. This table has roughly 200,000 clones, 88% appearing once. Turning to this clone: This CDR3 is also generated by other DNA sequences in the sample.

J was trimmed by 1 base and V by 4 bases; bases with no gene match: 3. The CDR3 runs to 15 residues. Germline CDR1 LGHDT, CDR2 YNNKEL (reference sequence). Sequencing was carried out using peripheral blood. The rearrangement links TRBV3-1 (or the pseudogene TRBV3-2) to TRBJ2-1; 8 bases are shared with TRBD2. The TCR was taken from a man younger than 30 with active or convalescent COVID-19. The CDR3 spells CASSLTSGSYNEQFF. CDR3 sequence (DNA): TGTGCCAGCAGCCTAACTAGCGGATCCTACAATGAGCAGTTCTTC.